One sample yielded the 28 T cell receptor beta chains listed below, sequenced in a study of control samples from healthy donors and cancer patients. Only in-frame clones appear in the TCRdb table, and some are missing; sequencing was by immunoSEQ multiplex PCR. The sample shows some 95,000 clones, roughly 83% of them seen only once. The sequenced sample was blood. These receptors were obtained from a woman under 40 in good health.

This sequence joins TRBV18 and TRBJ1-1; maybe TRBD1 (5 bases). CDR1 is KGHSH and CDR2 is LQKENI in the germline V gene. Trimming stripped 5 bases from V and 2 bases from J, with 12 bases between. The CDR3 consists of 14 residues. CDR3 loop: CASSLGGSNTEAFF. In DNA form, the CDR3 reads TGTGCCAGCTCATTGGGGGGGAGTAACACTGAAGCTTTCTTT.

This chain joins TRBV5-1 and TRBJ1-2; no reliable D call. The V end lost 6 bases, the J end lost 7 bases, and 13 bases lay between the germline ends. Per the germline V gene, CDR1 is SGHRS and CDR2 is YFSETQ. The CDR3 length is 12 residues. The DNA for the CDR3 is TGCGCCAGCACCGGGATGGGTCCTGGCTACACCTTC. As protein: CASTGMGPGYTF.

This clone showed up just once. The chain uses TRBV5-1 and TRBJ1-1, with D possibly TRBD1 on 5 matching bases. CDR3 size: 14 residues. Trimming left V 2 bases short and J 1 base short, with 9 bases between. Germline values: CDR1 SGHRS, CDR2 YFSETQ. CDR3 sequence reads: CASSFAGSNTEAFF. The CDR3 nucleotides read TGCGCCAGCAGCTTCGCAGGGTCGAACACTGAAGCTTTCTTT.

This chain's CDR3 is CASSLLHNSTDTQYF. CDR3 coding DNA: TGTGCCAGCAGCCTACTACACAACAGCACAGATACGCAGTATTTT. The V gene is TRBV13, the J gene TRBJ2-3, with unresolved D. The V gene's germline CDR1 is PRHDT and CDR2 FYEKMQ (reference sequence). The V end lost 5 bases, the J end lost 0 bases, and 12 bases lay between the germline ends. This CDR3 contains 15 residues.

Worth noting for this clone: One end of the junction fails to match germline, which may point to a read error. V gene TRBV6-2 or TRBV6-3 combines with J gene TRBJ2-1, with D possibly called TRBD1 or TRBD2 (6 bases each). Germline V lookup: CDR1 MNHEY, CDR2 SVGEGT. The length of the CDR3 is 16 residues. CDR3 in amino acids: CANSYLLGGRDNEQFF. In DNA form, the CDR3 reads TGTGCCAACAGTTACCTCCTCGGGGGCCGGGACAATGAGCAGTTCTTC.

The chain is built from TRBV29-1 and TRBJ2-7; D remains ambiguous. This CDR3 is built from 13 residues. Germline V lookup: CDR1 SQVTM, CDR2 ANQGSEA. V was cut by 2 bases and J by 3 bases, with 11 bases left in between. CDR3 residues: CSVENPDGYEQYF. CDR3 nucleotide sequence: TGCAGCGTTGAAAATCCGGACGGCTACGAGCAGTACTTC.

The chain recombines TRBV9 with TRBJ2-3; D tentatively fits TRBD1 or TRBD2 (5 bases each). The ends were cut back, 0 bases at V and 9 bases at J, with 14 bases in the middle. Per germline, CDR1 SGDLS and CDR2 YYNGEE. The CDR3 spans 14 residues. CDR3 loop: CASSVEGRPGTQYF. CDR3 bases: TGTGCCAGCAGCGTAGAGGGACGCCCTGGGACGCAGTATTTT. Full variable domain (remainder filled in from reference TRBV9 and TRBJ2-3): DSGVTQTPKHLITATGQRVTLRCSPRSGDLSVYWYQQSLDQGLQFLIQYYNGEERAKGNILERFSAQQFPDLHSELNLSSLELGDSALYFCASSVEGRPGTQYFGPGTRLTVL.

This chain links TRBV5-1 with TRBJ1-2; TRBD1 matches 7 bases. The CDR3 is made up of 15 amino acids. The ends lost 1 base at V and 6 bases at J; junction bases unmatched: 9. Germline V gives CDR1 SGHRS, CDR2 YFSETQ. CDR3 sequence: CASSLPAPGGDGYTF. CDR3 nucleotides: TGCGCCAGCAGCTTGCCCGCCCCAGGGGGGGATGGCTACACCTTC.

V and J are TRBV30 and TRBJ1-6, with 7 bases matching TRBD1. Germline V lookup: CDR1 GTSNPN, CDR2 SVGIG (reference sequence). The CDR3 is made up of 16 amino acids. V dropped 6 bases and J dropped 7; count of bases not matched to a gene: 15. CDR3 protein: CACDTGASSRNSPLHF. The CDR3 nucleotides are TGTGCCTGCGACACAGGGGCCAGCTCGAGGAATTCACCCCTCCACTTT. The whole variable domain, remainder taken from reference TRBV30 and TRBJ1-6, is SQTIHQWPATLVQPVGSPLSLECTVEGTSNPNLYWYRQAAGRGLQLLFYSVGIGQISSEVPQNLSASRPQDRQFILSSKKLLLSDSGFYLCACDTGASSRNSPLHFGNGTRLTVT.

The V gene is TRBV10-3, the J gene TRBJ1-5; TRBD1 might be the D (6 bases). The CDR3 covers 14 residues. Trimming took 2 bases from V and 3 from J, leaving 8 bases between them. Germline CDR1 ENHRY, CDR2 SYGVKD. CDR3 region: CAISEGQPNQPQHF. In nucleotides, the CDR3 is TGTGCCATCAGTGAGGGACAGCCCAATCAGCCCCAGCATTTT.

V and J are TRBV3-1 (or the pseudogene TRBV3-2) and TRBJ2-2; D unresolved. The CDR3 runs 14 residues. V gave up 4 bases and J gave up 6 bases, with 12 bases separating them. Germline assignment: CDR1 LGHDT and CDR2 YNNKEL (reference sequence). CDR3 in DNA: TGTGCCAGCAGCCTTGGGCTAGTCGCCGGGGAGCTGTTTTTT. Encoded protein: CASSLGLVAGELFF.

The chain recombines TRBV7-6 with TRBJ1-5; D unresolved. Per the germline V gene, CDR1 is SGHVS and CDR2 is FNYEAQ. The CDR3 has 15 residues. Trimming removed 0 bases at V and 0 bases at J, with 6 bases between. Here the CDR3 reads CASSLADTSNQPQHF. The CDR3 DNA reads as TGTGCCAGCAGCTTAGCTGACACTAGCAATCAGCCCCAGCATTTT.

About this clone itself: In the same sample, other DNA sequences code for this CDR3. V and J are TRBV12-3 or TRBV12-4 and TRBJ2-3; unclear D gene. The CDR3 is 12 amino acids. Trimming cost V 6 bases and J 6 bases, with 10 bases left between them. Here the CDR3 DNA reads TGTGCCAGCAGCCCCGGCGCTGATACGCAGTATTTT. It yields the protein CASSPGADTQYF.

This clone has only a few counts. This chain uses TRBV18 with TRBJ2-7; TRBD1 matches 9 bases. Germline trimming cut 0 bases from V and 6 bases from J; bases unmatched to any gene: 12. This CDR3 contains 17 residues. Germline loops: CDR1 KGHSH, CDR2 LQKENI. The CDR3 sequence is CASSPPRGGQGMSEQYF. DNA for the CDR3: TGTGCCAGCTCACCACCCAGGGGTGGACAGGGGATGTCCGAGCAGTACTTC.

This sequence joins TRBV25-1 and TRBJ1-2, with 9 bases aligning to TRBD1. V shed 2 bases, J shed 6 bases, and the junction held 4 bases outside the gene matches. The germline CDR1 and CDR2 sequences are MGHDK and SYGVNS. The CDR3 loop spans 14 amino acids. CDR3 protein: CASSESGTGNGYTF. The CDR3 DNA follows: TGTGCCAGCAGTGAAAGTGGGACAGGGAATGGCTACACCTTC.

J is TRBJ2-3 and V is TRBV4-2; possibly TRBD1 for D (5 bases). The V gene's germline CDR1 is LGHNA and CDR2 YNFKEQ. The V end lost 1 base, the J end lost 0 bases, and 14 bases lay between the germline ends. The CDR3 length is 17 residues. CDR3 residues: CASSQGIGATSTDTQYF. The CDR3 coding sequence is TGTGCCAGCAGCCAAGGGATAGGGGCCACTAGCACAGATACGCAGTATTTT.

This chain uses TRBV2 with TRBJ1-1; the D is unclear. This CDR3 has 15 amino acids. The germline V gene has CDR1 SNHLY and CDR2 FYNNEI. Between the trimmed V and J ends, which lost 5 bases and 0 bases, there was a span of 13 bases. As DNA, the CDR3 is TGTGCCAGCAGTAAACCGGGAAGGATGAACACTGAAGCTTTCTTT. This encodes CASSKPGRMNTEAFF.

This clone occurred a few times. The CDR3 region is CASSFSETQYF. The CDR3 DNA reads as TGTGCCAGCAGTTTCTCAGAGACCCAGTACTTC. The V and J genes are TRBV7-2 and TRBJ2-5; no clear D gene. The CDR3 totals 11 residues. Trimming took 6 bases from V and 4 from J, leaving 6 bases between them. CDR1 is SGHTA and CDR2 is FQGNSA in the germline V gene. Looking up the rest from reference TRBV7-2 and TRBJ2-5 gives the full variable domain: GAGVSQSPSNKVTEKGKDVELRCDPISGHTALYWYRQSLGQGLEFLIYFQGNSAPDKSGLPSDRFSAERTGGSVSTLTIQRTQQEDSAVYLCASSFSETQYFGPGTRLLVL.

This clone occurred a few times. The chain combines TRBV29-1 with TRBJ1-5, with TRBD1 matching over 7 bases. Germline trimming cut 4 bases from V and 4 bases from J; bases unmatched to any gene: 4. CDR1 SQVTM and CDR2 ANQGSEA come from the germline V gene. This CDR3 has 13 amino acids. The CDR3 region has the DNA TGCAGCGTTGGACAGGGACCTAATCAGCCCCAGCATTTT. Amino acids: CSVGQGPNQPQHF.

The rearrangement links TRBV6-6 to TRBJ1-2, with 8 bases matching TRBD1. The J segment lost 7 bases and the V segment lost 4 bases, leaving 11 bases of the junction unmatched. CDR1 MNHNY and CDR2 SVGAGI come from the germline V gene (reference sequence). The CDR3 spans 15 residues. CDR3 nucleotide sequence: TGTGCCAGCAGTTCGACATTCGGACAGGGTGGTGGCTACACCTTC. This encodes CASSSTFGQGGGYTF.

The V and J genes are TRBV5-6 and TRBJ2-3; possibly TRBD1 for D (6 bases). The germline CDR1 and CDR2 sequences are SGHDT and YYEEEE. The ends were cut back, 4 bases at V and 1 base at J, with 19 bases in the middle. This CDR3 comprises 17 residues. CDR3 bases: TGTGCCAGCAGCCAATCCTTCCTAGGGGGACGCACAGATACGCAGTATTTT. Translating gives CASSQSFLGGRTDTQYF.

The chain has TRBV6-5 and TRBJ2-3; 8 bases match TRBD2. Losses at the gene ends were 6 bases for V and 0 bases for J; bases not matched to a gene: 8. Germline V gene sequence: CDR1 MNHEY, CDR2 SVGAGI. The CDR3 is 16 residues long. As DNA, the CDR3 is TGTGCCAGCAGGTACCAAGCGGGGGCCAGCACAGATACGCAGTATTTT. It specifies CASRYQAGASTDTQYF.

This clone was found a few times. V usage is TRBV5-1 and J usage is TRBJ1-1; D not resolved. The CDR3 is made up of 14 amino acids. In germline, CDR1 is SGHRS, CDR2 YFSETQ. Trimming removed 0 bases at V and 6 bases at J, with 12 bases between. DNA for the CDR3: TGCGCCAGCAGCTTGGTGGAGGATGTGCCTGAAGCTTTCTTT. Its protein product is CASSLVEDVPEAFF. The variable domain in full, with the rest retrieved from reference TRBV5-1 and TRBJ1-1, is KAGVTQTPRYLIKTRGQQVTLSCSPISGHRSVSWYQQTPGQGLQFLFEYFSETQRNKGNFPGRFSGRQFSNSRSEMNVSTLELGDSALYLCASSLVEDVPEAFFGQGTRLTVV.

This clone was detected only a few times. The gene calls are TRBV27 and TRBJ1-2; 7 bases are shared with TRBD1. CDR1 is MNHEY, CDR2 SMNVEV, per germline (reference sequence). V trimming: 4 bases; J trimming: 8 bases; junction bases outside the gene matches: 16. The CDR3 sequence is 16 residues long. The CDR3 spells CASSSDNRGRGGGYTF. CDR3 DNA sequence: TGTGCCAGCAGTTCGGATAACAGGGGACGTGGAGGCGGCTACACCTTC.

This sequence joins TRBV29-1 and TRBJ2-6; D gene ambiguous. From germline, CDR1 is SQVTM and CDR2 ANQGSEA. The V gene lost 4 bases and the J gene lost 0 bases, with 7 bases spanning the gap. The CDR3 has 14 amino acids. The CDR3 loop reads CSVAGASGANVLTF. In nucleotides, the CDR3 is TGCAGCGTTGCAGGAGCCTCTGGGGCCAACGTCCTGACTTTC.

This clone was seen only a few times. The chain couples TRBV6-5 to TRBJ2-1; D is unclear. Trimming took 7 bases from V and 0 from J, leaving 10 bases between them. Germline V lookup: CDR1 MNHEY, CDR2 SVGAGI. The length of the CDR3 is 14 residues. CDR3 amino acids: CASIFSSSYNEQFF. In nucleotides, the CDR3 is TGTGCCAGCATTTTTAGTAGCTCCTACAATGAGCAGTTCTTC.

The rearrangement uses TRBV6-5 and TRBJ1-1; D uncertain. Germline assignment: CDR1 MNHEY and CDR2 SVGAGI. The CDR3 totals 11 residues. V dropped 6 bases and J dropped 3 bases, with 5 bases sitting between them. CDR3 coding DNA: TGTGCCAGCAGAGCTGACACTGAAGCTTTCTTT. As protein: CASRADTEAFF.

The chain carries TRBV29-1 and TRBJ1-1; D is unresolved. V was trimmed by 7 bases and J by 3 bases, leaving 9 bases between them. This CDR3 comprises 11 residues. The V gene's germline CDR1 is SQVTM and CDR2 ANQGSEA. The CDR3 protein is CSGVQDTEAFF. CDR3 DNA sequence: TGCAGCGGGGTTCAGGACACTGAAGCTTTCTTT. Full variable domain (rest looked up from reference TRBV29-1 and TRBJ1-1): SAVISQKPSRDICQRGTSLTIQCQVDSQVTMMFWYRQQPGQSLTLIATANQGSEATYESGFVIDKFPISRPNLTFSTLTVSNMSPEDSSIYLCSGVQDTEAFFGQGTRLTVV.